Sequencing of this T cell receptor beta chain was carried out in a study of persistence of HIV-infected CD4 T cells. Trimming pared 0 bases from V and 2 bases from J, leaving 5 bases between. The CDR3 totals 13 residues. CDR1 is SGHKS and CDR2 is YYEKEE in the germline V gene (reference sequence). A word on this clone: The antigen remains unidentified.

Sequencing used immunoSEQ version 4 in survey mode. Clones were read by immunoSEQ multiplex PCR, and TCRdb kept only the in-frame ones, dropping some. Of tens of thousands of clones listed, roughly 82% are singletons. An overlapping HIV-1 Gag peptide pool stimulated these cells at about 1 ug/peptide/mL. CD40L/CD69 double-negative CD45RO-high memory CD4+ T cells were collected. The sequence was obtained from an adult woman with HIV who was CMV-seropositive. The source material was CD4+ T cells sorted from PBMCs after roughly 18-hour stimulation, sampled from a patient who received antiretroviral therapy. The J gene is TRBJ1-1, the V gene TRBV5-5; unclear D gene. The CDR3 protein is CASSLEANTEAFF. Here the CDR3 DNA reads TGTGCCAGCAGCTTGGAGGCCAACACTGAAGCTTTCTTT.